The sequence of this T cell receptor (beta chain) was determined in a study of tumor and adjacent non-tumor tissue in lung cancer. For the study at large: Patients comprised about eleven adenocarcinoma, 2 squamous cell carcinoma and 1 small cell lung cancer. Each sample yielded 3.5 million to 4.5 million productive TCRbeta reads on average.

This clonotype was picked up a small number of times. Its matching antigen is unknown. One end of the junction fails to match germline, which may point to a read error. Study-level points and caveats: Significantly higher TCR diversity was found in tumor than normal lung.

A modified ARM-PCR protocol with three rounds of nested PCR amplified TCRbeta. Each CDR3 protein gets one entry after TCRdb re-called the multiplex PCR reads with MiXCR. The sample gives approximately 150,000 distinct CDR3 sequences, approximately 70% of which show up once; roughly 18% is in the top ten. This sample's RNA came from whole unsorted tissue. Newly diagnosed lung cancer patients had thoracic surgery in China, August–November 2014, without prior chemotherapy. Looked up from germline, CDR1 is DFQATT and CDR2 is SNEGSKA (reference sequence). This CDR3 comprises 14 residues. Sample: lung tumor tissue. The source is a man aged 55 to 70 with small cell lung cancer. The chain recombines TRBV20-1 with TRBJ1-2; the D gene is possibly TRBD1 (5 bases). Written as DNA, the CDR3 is TGCAGTGCCCCCAACGTCGGGGCTAACTATTGCTACACGTTC. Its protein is CSAPNVGANYCYTF.